These 20 T cell receptor beta chains originate from one sample sequenced in a study of CD8 T cells in Susac syndrome. With random hexamers, reverse transcription was performed on about 0.5 to 1 ug of RNA. TCRdb reprocessed the immunoSEQ multiplex PCR reads via MiXCR and lists one record per CDR3 protein. The data contain roughly 80,000 distinct CDR3 sequences, over 90% of them seen just once; the ten biggest clones take up about 0.27%. Sequenced sample: CD8+ T cells from PBMCs. The receptors derive from a human donor in good health.

The chain links TRBV6-1 to TRBJ2-3; D may be TRBD1 or TRBD2 (6 bases each). Trimming took 6 bases from V and 3 from J, leaving 22 bases between them. Germline CDR1 and CDR2: MNHNS and SASEGT. The CDR3 covers 17 residues. The CDR3 is CASSQWGAGAPTDTQYF. CDR3 nucleotides: TGTGCCAGCAGCCAATGGGGGGCCGGGGCCCCGACAGATACGCAGTATTTT.

The V gene is TRBV7-8, the J gene TRBJ1-1; D gene ambiguous. The V end was cut by 6 bases, the J end by 4 bases, with 15 bases between. There are 14 residues in the CDR3. The germline CDR1 and CDR2 sequences are SGHVS and FQNEAQ. CDR3 amino acids: CASSLTLGSTEAFF. DNA for the CDR3: TGTGCCAGCAGTTTGACTCTCGGGAGCACTGAAGCTTTCTTT.

The chain uses TRBV4-1 and TRBJ1-2; D gene unclear. Trimming pared 0 bases from V and 5 bases from J, leaving 10 bases between. The CDR3 consists of 14 residues. Germline lookup yields CDR1 MGHRA and CDR2 YSYEKL. The CDR3 here is CASSQDQTVYGYTF. CDR3 nucleotide sequence: TGCGCCAGCAGCCAAGATCAGACGGTGTATGGCTACACCTTC.

This clonotype was seen a handful of times. The genes are TRBV13 and TRBJ2-7, with D uncertain. Germline loops: CDR1 PRHDT, CDR2 FYEKMQ (reference sequence). The CDR3 has 11 residues. Trimming shortened V by 7 bases and J by 4 bases, and 8 bases separated the two germline ends. Written as DNA, the CDR3 is TGTGCCAGCAAACCTTTATACGAGCAGTACGTC. This encodes CASKPLYEQYV.

The chain combines TRBV9 with TRBJ2-1; D is undetermined. Germline V gene data show CDR1 as SGDLS and CDR2 as YYNGEE. V lost 0 bases, J lost 8 bases, and 15 bases lay in between. This CDR3 contains 15 residues. CDR3 sequence (DNA): TGTGCCAGCAGCGTAGCTCCTACCCGGTCCTATGAGCAGTTCTTC. Its protein is CASSVAPTRSYEQFF.

This clonotype has only a few counts. The chain links TRBV29-1 to TRBJ1-2; TRBD1 agrees at 8 bases. Per germline, CDR1 SQVTM and CDR2 ANQGSEA. CDR3 size: 15 residues. V was clipped by 6 bases and J by 7 bases; unmatched bases: 16. The CDR3 region has the DNA TGCAGCGTCCAGGACAGGGAGGTGAATGGAGTTGGCTACACCTTC. It specifies CSVQDREVNGVGYTF. Complete variable domain (other parts from reference TRBV29-1 and TRBJ1-2): SAVISQKPSRDICQRGTSLTIQCQVDSQVTMMFWYRQQPGQSLTLIATANQGSEATYESGFVIDKFPISRPNLTFSTLTVSNMSPEDSSIYLCSVQDREVNGVGYTFGSGTRLTVV.

This clonotype was seen a single time. CDR3 coding DNA: TGTGCTAGTGGTTTGGTACGAGGGAATCCCTCTAACTATGGCTACACCTTC. This codes for CASGLVRGNPSNYGYTF. The chain is built from TRBV12-5 and TRBJ1-2, with D unclear. This CDR3 spans 17 amino acids. Germline-derived CDR1 and CDR2 are LGHNT and FRNRAP. V was clipped by 0 bases and J by 0 bases, with 14 bases between them.

This sequence joins TRBV20-1 and TRBJ2-1; D gene unclear. Looked up from germline, CDR1 is DFQATT and CDR2 is SNEGSKA (reference sequence). V was pared by 0 bases and J by 11 bases, with 8 bases between. CDR3 length: 11 amino acids. CDR3 DNA sequence: TGCAGTGCTAGAGACCCTGATAAGCAGTTCTTC. This codes for CSARDPDKQFF.

The genes are TRBV21-1 and TRBJ2-5; the listed D gene, TRBD2, was not tested against the DNA. TRBV21-1 is a documented pseudogene. The CDR3 covers 15 residues. CDR3 nucleotides: TGTGCCAGCAGCAAAGGTGGTGGGCGGGCGGATACCCAGTACTTC. Residues: CASSKGGGRADTQYF.

The V gene is TRBV7-9, the J gene TRBJ2-3; perhaps D is TRBD1 or TRBD2 (6 bases each). This CDR3 has 16 amino acids. Trimming removed 5 bases from V and 2 bases from J, with 17 bases in between. Germline assignment: CDR1 SEHNR and CDR2 FQNEAQ (reference sequence). The CDR3 loop reads CASSVVEGGDTDTQYF. In DNA form, the CDR3 reads TGTGCCAGCAGCGTAGTCGAGGGGGGCGACACAGATACGCAGTATTTT.

V usage is TRBV5-6 and J usage is TRBJ2-7; 8 positions agree with TRBD1. The CDR3 is 13 amino acids. With 5 bases clipped from V and 4 bases from J, the junction kept 5 bases outside the gene matches. From germline, CDR1 is SGHDT and CDR2 YYEEEE. The DNA for the CDR3 is TGTGCCAGCAGTAGGACAGGGATTTACGAGCAGTACTTC. Translation gives CASSRTGIYEQYF.

The chain recombines TRBV6-5 with TRBJ2-7; D gene uncertain. The ends were cut back, 6 bases at V and 3 bases at J, with 12 bases in the middle. This CDR3 region has 13 residues. Germline V lookup: CDR1 MNHEY, CDR2 SVGAGI. CDR3 in amino acids: CASRREWGYEQYF. The DNA of the CDR3 is TGTGCCAGCAGACGAGAGTGGGGCTACGAGCAGTACTTC.

This clonotype was detected once. The gene calls are TRBV7-9 and TRBJ1-1; D is unclear. Germline V gives CDR1 SEHNR, CDR2 FQNEAQ (reference sequence). CDR3 length: 12 residues. V lost 3 bases and J 6 bases, leaving 8 bases between the germline ends. In nucleotides, the CDR3 is TGTGCCAGCAGCTTTGGGCAGCCTGAAGCTTTCTTT. Translated, it gives CASSFGQPEAFF.

As regards this clonotype: Its ends do not fully match the called genes, so a read error is possible. The CDR3 region has the DNA TGTGCCAGCAGCCTCGGACAGGGGGCAGATACGCAGTATTTT. This gives the protein CASSLGQGADTQYF. The chain carries TRBV5-1 and TRBJ2-3; 10 bases are shared with TRBD1. This CDR3 region has 14 residues. From germline, CDR1 is SGHRS and CDR2 YFSETQ.

This chain joins TRBV7-9 and TRBJ2-1; 8 nucleotides line up with TRBD2. With 5 bases clipped from V and 7 bases from J, the junction kept 10 bases outside the gene matches. This CDR3 has 15 amino acids. Germline CDR1 SEHNR, CDR2 FQNEAQ (reference sequence). CDR3 nucleotide sequence: TGTGCCAGCAGCCCACCGGGACTAGAAAGGAATGAGCAGTTCTTC. Protein: CASSPPGLERNEQFF. Supplemented by reference TRBV7-9 and TRBJ2-1, the full variable domain reads DTGVSQNPRHKITKRGQNVTFRCDPISEHNRLYWYRQTLGQGPEFLTYFQNEAQLEKSRLLSDRFSAERPKGSFSTLEIQRTEQGDSAMYLCASSPPGLERNEQFFGPGTRLTVL.

The chain combines TRBV4-1 with TRBJ2-3; D remains ambiguous. Trimming shortened V by 0 bases and J by 0 bases, and 1 base separated the two germline ends. This CDR3 contains 13 residues. In germline, CDR1 is MGHRA, CDR2 YSYEKL. CDR3 sequence: CASSQESTDTQYF. The CDR3 DNA sequence: TGCGCCAGCAGCCAAGAGAGCACAGATACGCAGTATTTT.

This clonotype occurred once. The rearrangement links TRBV28 to TRBJ2-1, with TRBD2 matching over 10 bases. After removal of 3 bases from V and 2 bases from J, the junction contained 7 bases not matched to a gene. Germline CDR1 reads MDHEN; CDR2 reads SYDVKM. The length of the CDR3 is 17 residues. For the CDR3, the DNA is TGTGCCAGCAGTTTGTTAGCGGGAGGACTTCCCTACAATGAGCAGTTCTTC. Protein sequence: CASSLLAGGLPYNEQFF.

The chain employs TRBV9 and TRBJ1-1; perhaps TRBD1 as D (5 bases). Germline values: CDR1 SGDLS, CDR2 YYNGEE. CDR3 length equals 15 residues. Trimming took off 2 bases at V and 3 bases at J, with 14 bases between the two ends. The CDR3 sequence: CASSVAGQGYTEAFF. The CDR3 DNA sequence: TGTGCCAGCAGCGTTGCAGGGCAAGGTTACACTGAAGCTTTCTTT.

The CDR3 DNA is TGTGCCAGCAGCTTCGGACTAGCGGGAGTAGGGGGACCTCCGACTGAGCAGTTCTTC. This gives the protein CASSFGLAGVGGPPTEQFF. The chain has TRBV13 and TRBJ2-1; the match to TRBD2 covers 13 bases. The trim removed 3 bases at V and 9 bases at J, leaving 17 bases unmatched. CDR1 is PRHDT, CDR2 FYEKMQ, per germline (reference sequence). This CDR3 has 19 amino acids.

The rearrangement links TRBV7-6 to TRBJ2-7, with 7 positions matching TRBD1. The V gene's germline CDR1 is SGHVS and CDR2 FNYEAQ. The CDR3 contains 15 residues. Trimming took 0 bases from V and 0 from J; bases not matched to a gene: 2. The CDR3 loop reads CASSLAQGVSYEQYF. The CDR3 bases are TGTGCCAGCAGCTTAGCGCAGGGGGTCTCCTACGAGCAGTACTTC.